The subject of this entry is one TCR beta chain. The antigen remains unidentified. Clones were read by immunoSEQ multiplex PCR, and TCRdb kept only the in-frame ones, dropping some. The repertoire includes around 95,000 clones, approximately 94% of them detected once, and about 1.2% sits in the top ten. The CDR3 extends over 18 amino acids. The germline V gene encodes CDR1 SGHVS and CDR2 FNYEAQ. V lost 0 bases to trimming and J lost 2 bases, with 19 bases between them. This specimen comes from a study of siplizumab effects on memory and regulatory T cells. Whole-study results and caveats: Tracing alloreactive clones into unstimulated subsets worked for only a minor fraction of them. Roughly 75-95% of proliferating CD4+ or CD8+ clones lacked a naive or memory phenotype that could be assigned.

This sequence joins TRBV7-6 and TRBJ2-5; D uncertain. The sample consisted of non-Treg CD4+ T cells sorted from blood. The source of this sequence is a human donor in good health. CDR3 in amino acids: CASSLAVRTRRWQETQYF. The CDR3 DNA is TGTGCCAGCAGCTTAGCCGTAAGGACCCGGCGGTGGCAAGAGACCCAGTACTTC.